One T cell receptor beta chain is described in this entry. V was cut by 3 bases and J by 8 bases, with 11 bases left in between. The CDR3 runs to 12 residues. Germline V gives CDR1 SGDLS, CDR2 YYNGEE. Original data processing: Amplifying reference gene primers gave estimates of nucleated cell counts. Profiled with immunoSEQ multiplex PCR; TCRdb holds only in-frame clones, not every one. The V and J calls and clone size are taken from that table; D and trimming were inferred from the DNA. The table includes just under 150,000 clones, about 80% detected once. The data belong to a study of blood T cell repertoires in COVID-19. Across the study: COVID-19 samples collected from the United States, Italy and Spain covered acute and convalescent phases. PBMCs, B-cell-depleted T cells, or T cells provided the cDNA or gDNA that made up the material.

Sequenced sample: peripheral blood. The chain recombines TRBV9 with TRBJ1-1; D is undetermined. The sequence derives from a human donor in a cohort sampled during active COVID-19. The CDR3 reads CASSDGLREAFF. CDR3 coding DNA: TGTGCCAGCAGCGACGGTCTTCGAGAAGCTTTCTTT.